This T cell receptor beta chain was recovered during a study of blood T cell repertoires in COVID-19. Whole-study context: The United States, Italy and Spain supplied acute and convalescent COVID-19 samples. Sources were T cells, B-cell-depleted T cells, or PBMCs; the material itself was cDNA or gDNA.

Methods used by the authors: Reference gene primer amplification gave nucleated cell count estimates. Clones were sequenced by immunoSEQ multiplex PCR, and TCRdb holds only the in-frame ones, with some missing. Clone size and V and J calls were adopted from that table, with D and trimming inferred from the DNA. The data contain tens of thousands of clones, less than 85% of them seen just once; the ten biggest clones take up around 4.5%. Material for sequencing was peripheral blood. The source is a man over 45 with active COVID-19.

CDR3: CASSQGQSQETQYF. For the CDR3, the DNA is TGCGCCAGCAGCCAAGGACAGAGCCAAGAGACCCAGTACTTC. The chain is built from TRBV4-3 and TRBJ2-5, with a weak D call TRBD1 (5 bases). Germline V gene data show CDR1 as LGHNA and CDR2 as YSLEER. Trimming took off 1 base at V and 1 base at J, with 7 bases between the two ends. This CDR3 is 14 amino acids long.